This TCR beta chain was captured by sequencing in a study of T-cell memory formation after mild COVID-19. Study-level background: Across donors, TCR clusters were largely donor specific.

This clonotype was observed a handful of times. Its antigen is unidentified. Trimming cost V 5 bases and J 2 bases, with 9 bases left between them. The CDR3 spans 13 residues. The V gene's germline CDR1 is SGHVS and CDR2 FNYEAQ. Overall study results and limits: CD8+ contracting clones occupied EMRA, while CD4+ ones occupied mainly CM and EM. The authors did not confirm SARS-CoV-2 specificity of second-wave clones peaking day 37. CD4/CD8 balance held among clones contracting day 15 to 85, and later expanders leaned CD4+.

Via MiXCR, TCRdb re-called the 5' RACE reads, giving one row per CDR3 protein. The table records about 140,000 distinct CDR3 sequences, more than 12% of them present only once. The source material was PBMCs or a T cell subset sorted from them (not recorded which). The receptor comes from an adult woman who had mild COVID-19 (a few samples of this study predate the infection). Cell type and time point are not known. The chain has TRBV7-6 and TRBJ1-2; TRBD1 might be the D (5 bases). The CDR3 DNA sequence: TGTGCCAGCAGCCCGGACATAAACTATGGCTACACCTTC. This translates into CASSPDINYGYTF.